The following is a T cell receptor beta chain sequence with its context. Its antigen is still unknown. The germline V gene has CDR1 DFQATT and CDR2 SNEGSKA (reference sequence). The CDR3 has 14 amino acids. A modified ARM-PCR protocol with three rounds of nested PCR amplified TCRbeta. TCRdb independently ran MiXCR on the multiplex PCR reads; one entry per CDR3 protein. The table includes about 120,000 distinct CDR3 sequences, around three fifths detected once. No cell sorting was done before RNA was extracted from the tissue. The data stem from a study of tumor and adjacent non-tumor tissue in lung cancer. Study-wide context: The patients, 10 or so men and roughly 5 women, were about 31 to 85 with stage I to III disease. Regarding the study as a whole: In normal lung, the top 100 clones were significantly more dominant than in tumor.

The V gene is TRBV20-1, the J gene TRBJ2-5; D is perhaps TRBD1 or TRBD2 (5 bases each). The specimen sequenced was lung tumor tissue. The TCR was taken from a man aged 25 to 40 with non-small cell lung cancer. The CDR3 DNA is TGCATTGTCGACCCCGCCCACCAAGAGGGGAGCCAGTACTTC. This gives the protein CIVDPAHQEGSQYF.